The 27 T cell receptor beta chains reported below all come from one sample, sequenced in a study of early stage breast cancer tumors. Data came from immunoSEQ multiplex PCR; TCRdb stores just in-frame clones and leaves some out. The sample holds about 41,000 clones, about three quarters seen once. The source material was blood. The receptors shown here come from a person in their fifties with breast cancer.

This clone has a single count. V and J are TRBV7-2 and TRBJ2-7; 11 bases agree with TRBD1. The CDR3 is 16 residues long. Trimming took 4 bases from V and 3 from J; bases not matched to a gene: 8. Germline V gene data show CDR1 as SGHTA and CDR2 as FQGNSA. CDR3 amino acids: CASSSQGQGVIYEQYF. CDR3 DNA sequence: TGTGCCAGCAGCTCCCAGGGACAGGGGGTAATCTACGAGCAGTACTTC.

V gene TRBV7-3 combines with J gene TRBJ2-3, with D possibly TRBD1 on 6 matching bases. CDR1 is SGHTA, CDR2 FQGTGA, per germline. V lost 4 bases and J 6 bases, leaving 23 bases between the germline ends. There are 17 residues in the CDR3. CDR3 sequence (DNA): TGTGCCAGCAGCTCCCAGCCTAGGGGGTCGGGCGGGGATACGCAGTATTTT. It encodes CASSSQPRGSGGDTQYF. Drawing the rest from reference TRBV7-3 and TRBJ2-3, the complete variable domain is GAGVSQTPSNKVTEKGKYVELRCDPISGHTALYWYRQSLGQGPEFLIYFQGTGAADDSGLPNDRFFAVRPEGSVSTLKIQRTERGDSAVYLCASSSQPRGSGGDTQYFGPGTRLTVL.

The genes are TRBV29-1 and TRBJ1-5, with 11 bases matching TRBD1. The CDR3 has 13 residues. After removal of 6 bases from V and 5 bases from J, the junction contained 3 bases not matched to a gene. Germline V gives CDR1 SQVTM, CDR2 ANQGSEA. The CDR3 bases are TGCAGCGTCGGGACAGGGGGGGATCAGCCCCAGCATTTT. It yields the protein CSVGTGGDQPQHF.

The V gene is TRBV6-6, the J gene TRBJ2-3, with a possible D match to TRBD2 (6 bases). The V gene's germline CDR1 is MNHNY and CDR2 SVGAGI (reference sequence). The CDR3 length is 15 residues. The V end lost 5 bases, the J end lost 0 bases, and 12 bases lay between the germline ends. CDR3 sequence (DNA): TGTGCCAGCAGTGATGGACTATCTAGCACAGATACGCAGTATTTT. Protein product: CASSDGLSSTDTQYF.

V and J are TRBV7-2 and TRBJ2-1; D is possibly TRBD1 (5 bases). This CDR3 is 14 amino acids long. CDR1 SGHTA and CDR2 FQGNSA come from the germline V gene. Trimming took off 3 bases at V and 9 bases at J, with 15 bases between the two ends. This chain's CDR3 is CASSFGAGLGEQFF. The CDR3 coding sequence is TGTGCCAGCAGCTTCGGTGCAGGGCTAGGTGAGCAGTTCTTC.

V and J are TRBV7-3 and TRBJ2-7, with 8 bases identical to TRBD2. From germline, CDR1 is SGHTA and CDR2 FQGTGA. V lost 4 bases, J lost 5 bases, and 4 bases stayed unmatched. The CDR3 consists of 13 residues. CDR3 residues: CASSSGTSNEQYF. The DNA of the CDR3 is TGTGCCAGCAGCTCAGGGACTAGTAACGAGCAGTACTTC.

The chain links TRBV7-8 to TRBJ2-2; D is possibly TRBD2 (6 bases). The CDR3 is 15 amino acids. Trimming took off 5 bases at V and 3 bases at J, with 13 bases between the two ends. Germline assignment: CDR1 SGHVS and CDR2 FQNEAQ. The CDR3 is CASSRRLDYTGELFF. CDR3 bases: TGTGCCAGCAGCCGACGACTAGATTACACCGGGGAGCTGTTTTTT.

This sequence joins TRBV11-2 and TRBJ2-3; 12 bases match TRBD2. Losses at the gene ends were 5 bases for V and 0 bases for J; bases not matched to a gene: 3. This CDR3 has 16 residues. CDR1 is SGHAT and CDR2 is FQNNGV in the germline V gene. CDR3 in amino acids: CASSLGLAGSTDTQYF. CDR3 nucleotides: TGTGCCAGCAGCCTCGGACTAGCGGGGAGCACAGATACGCAGTATTTT.

There are a few counts of this clone. The V gene is TRBV7-6, the J gene TRBJ2-2, with 11 bases matching TRBD2. The CDR3 sequence is 16 residues long. Germline loops: CDR1 SGHVS, CDR2 FNYEAQ. V lost 1 base to trimming and J lost 2 bases; unmatched junction nucleotides: 0. CDR3 protein: CASSLGLAGNTGELFF. DNA of the CDR3: TGTGCCAGCAGCTTAGGACTAGCGGGAAACACCGGGGAGCTGTTTTTT.

This clone showed up just a few times. The chain employs TRBV4-1 and TRBJ2-4, with D possibly being TRBD2 (6 bases). The CDR3 totals 16 residues. Germline V CDR1 and CDR2: MGHRA, YSYEKL. V was cut by 3 bases and J by 6 bases, with 18 bases left in between. The CDR3 nucleotides read TGCGCCAGCAGCCAGGGACTTTCCCATCTTGGAAACATTCAGTACTTC. The encoded protein is CASSQGLSHLGNIQYF.

The chain couples TRBV2 to TRBJ2-7, with D possibly TRBD1 on 5 matching bases. This CDR3 is 14 amino acids long. Trimming took off 7 bases at V and 2 bases at J, with 15 bases between the two ends. In germline, CDR1 is SNHLY, CDR2 FYNNEI. This CDR3 reads CASTPGRQPYEQYF. CDR3 nucleotides: TGTGCCAGCACCCCCGGAAGACAGCCCTACGAGCAGTACTTC.

The V and J genes are TRBV2 and TRBJ1-4; a possible D gene is TRBD1 (5 bases). Trimming pared 11 bases from V and 5 bases from J, leaving 15 bases between. Germline V gives CDR1 SNHLY, CDR2 FYNNEI. The CDR3 is 13 residues long. CDR3 amino acids: CADSTARNEKLFF. The DNA for the CDR3 is TGTGCCGATTCGACAGCCCGAAATGAAAAACTGTTTTTT.

Concerning this clone: One end of the junction fails to match germline, which may point to a read error. CDR3 in DNA: TGTGCTAGCAGCTTAGTCGCGGGGCCCTATGAAAAACTGTTTTTT. Translation: CASSLVAGPYEKLFF. The chain has TRBV7-7 and TRBJ1-4; D is possibly TRBD1 (5 bases). The CDR3 is made up of 15 amino acids. CDR1 and CDR2 (germline): SSHAT, FNYEAQ (reference sequence).

The chain links TRBV9 to TRBJ2-3, with D perhaps matching TRBD2 (7 bases). CDR1 is SGDLS and CDR2 is YYNGEE in the germline V gene. The CDR3 contains 16 residues. The V gene lost 0 bases and the J gene lost 6 bases, with 17 bases spanning the gap. DNA for the CDR3: TGTGCCAGCAGCGTAGATGTGTTCGGGGGGCCGGATACGCAGTATTTT. Amino acid sequence: CASSVDVFGGPDTQYF.

Only a few counts were recorded for this clone. The rearrangement joins TRBV19 to TRBJ2-2, with D perhaps matching TRBD1 (7 bases). The germline gives CDR1 LNHDA, CDR2 SQIVND (reference sequence). Trimming pared 4 bases from V and 5 bases from J, leaving 14 bases between. The CDR3 is 15 residues long. CDR3 sequence (DNA): TGTGCCAGTAGTACGGGCAGGGGGGTGACCGGGGAGCTGTTTTTT. Protein product: CASSTGRGVTGELFF.

The V and J genes are TRBV7-9 and TRBJ2-5, with D possibly TRBD1 on 5 matching bases. There are 17 residues in the CDR3. Germline values: CDR1 SEHNR, CDR2 FQNEAQ (reference sequence). V was cut by 1 base and J by 5 bases, with 20 bases left in between. The CDR3 spells CASSLGTHRGLKETQYF. Here the CDR3 DNA reads TGTGCCAGCAGCTTAGGAACACATAGGGGCCTAAAGGAGACCCAGTACTTC.

The V call is TRBV7-6, the J call TRBJ2-5; tentative D call: TRBD2 (6 bases). CDR3 size: 14 residues. The germline CDR1 and CDR2 sequences are SGHVS and FNYEAQ. Trimming cost V 6 bases and J 5 bases, with 16 bases left between them. CDR3 bases: TGTGCCAGCAGTTCCTGGGGGGATGTGGAGACCCAGTACTTC. This gives the protein CASSSWGDVETQYF.

This sequence joins TRBV2 and TRBJ2-1; D perhaps matches TRBD2 (5 bases). Per germline, CDR1 SNHLY and CDR2 FYNNEI. Trimming cost V 6 bases and J 5 bases, with 14 bases left between them. There are 14 residues in the CDR3. The CDR3 loop is CASRRDSVNNEQFF. Here the CDR3 DNA reads TGTGCCAGCAGGAGAGATAGCGTGAACAATGAGCAGTTCTTC. Full variable domain (missing parts from reference TRBV2 and TRBJ2-1): EPEVTQTPSHQVTQMGQEVILRCVPISNHLYFYWYRQILGQKVEFLVSFYNNEISEKSEIFDDQFSVERPDGSNFTLKIRSTKLEDSAMYFCASRRDSVNNEQFFGPGTRLTVL.

The chain recombines TRBV10-2 with TRBJ2-2; 7 bases map to TRBD2. Per germline, CDR1 WSHSY and CDR2 SAAADI. CDR3 length: 15 amino acids. V gave up 4 bases and J gave up 6 bases; unmatched junction bases: 8. In DNA, the CDR3 is TGCGCCAGCAGTGCTCGACTAGCTCTTTCCGGGGAGCTGTTTTTT. It specifies CASSARLALSGELFF.

This clone was counted a few times. This chain joins TRBV14 and TRBJ2-5; D is unclear. The V end lost 1 base, the J end lost 6 bases, and 18 bases lay between the germline ends. The germline V gene encodes CDR1 SGHDN and CDR2 FVKESK. This CDR3 has 16 amino acids. CDR3 amino acids: CASSQAGGGRRQTQYF. CDR3 nucleotide sequence: TGTGCCAGCAGCCAAGCTGGCGGCGGCCGAAGGCAGACCCAGTACTTC.

This clone appeared a few times. This chain connects TRBV4-1 to TRBJ2-2; D call uncertain. Germline CDR1 MGHRA, CDR2 YSYEKL. The CDR3 totals 15 residues. Trimming shortened V by 1 base and J by 0 bases, and 6 bases separated the two germline ends. CDR3 protein: CASSQAVSNTGELFF. DNA of the CDR3: TGCGCCAGCAGCCAAGCGGTGTCGAACACCGGGGAGCTGTTTTTT.

This chain links TRBV4-1 with TRBJ2-6, with 9 nucleotides matching TRBD1. The length of the CDR3 is 19 residues. J was trimmed by 0 bases and V by 0 bases; bases with no gene match: 6. CDR1 is MGHRA and CDR2 is YSYEKL in the germline V gene. The CDR3 region is CASSQEAGQGHSGANVLTF. The CDR3 region has the DNA TGCGCCAGCAGCCAAGAGGCGGGACAGGGTCACTCTGGGGCCAACGTCCTGACTTTC.

V usage is TRBV15 and J usage is TRBJ2-5, with 10 nucleotides matching TRBD1. The germline V gene encodes CDR1 LNHNV and CDR2 YYDKDF (reference sequence). Trimming removed 5 bases from V and 3 bases from J; junction bases left unmatched: 9. The CDR3 runs to 16 residues. This CDR3 reads CATSPREGQGKETQYF. The DNA of the CDR3 is TGTGCCACCAGCCCCAGGGAGGGACAGGGGAAAGAGACCCAGTACTTC.

The rearrangement links TRBV7-9 to TRBJ1-1; the D gene is possibly TRBD1 (5 bases). CDR3 length equals 14 residues. The germline V gene has CDR1 SEHNR and CDR2 FQNEAQ (reference sequence). V lost 5 bases to trimming and J lost 1 base, with 11 bases between them. The CDR3 bases are TGTGCCAGCAGCCTCGACAGCAGGAACACTGAAGCTTTCTTT. This gives the protein CASSLDSRNTEAFF.

The rearrangement uses TRBV6-5 and TRBJ2-1, with TRBD2 matching 7 bases. In germline, CDR1 is MNHEY, CDR2 SVGAGI. The length of the CDR3 is 13 residues. With 0 bases clipped from V and 10 bases from J, the junction kept 3 bases outside the gene matches. The CDR3 nucleotides read TGTGCCAGCAGTTACTCGGTGCGGGGGGAGCAGTTCTTC. As protein: CASSYSVRGEQFF.

This clone showed up just a few times. The chain carries TRBV21-1 and TRBJ1-5. TRBV21-1 is recorded as a pseudogene. The CDR3 is 18 residues long. CDR3 coding DNA: TGTGCCAGCAGCAAAGTTCGAGACCCGAGGAGGGAGCGTCAGCCCCAGCATTTT. The encoded protein is CASSKVRDPRRERQPQHF.

The chain links TRBV19 to TRBJ2-1; 9 bases line up with TRBD1. This CDR3 has 16 residues. V lost 11 bases, J lost 5 bases, and 16 bases stayed unmatched. The germline gives CDR1 LNHDA, CDR2 SQIVND (reference sequence). CDR3 DNA sequence: TGTGCCCCGATTCTCGCGGGACAGGGTTCACACAATGAGCAGTTCTTC. Amino acids: CAPILAGQGSHNEQFF.